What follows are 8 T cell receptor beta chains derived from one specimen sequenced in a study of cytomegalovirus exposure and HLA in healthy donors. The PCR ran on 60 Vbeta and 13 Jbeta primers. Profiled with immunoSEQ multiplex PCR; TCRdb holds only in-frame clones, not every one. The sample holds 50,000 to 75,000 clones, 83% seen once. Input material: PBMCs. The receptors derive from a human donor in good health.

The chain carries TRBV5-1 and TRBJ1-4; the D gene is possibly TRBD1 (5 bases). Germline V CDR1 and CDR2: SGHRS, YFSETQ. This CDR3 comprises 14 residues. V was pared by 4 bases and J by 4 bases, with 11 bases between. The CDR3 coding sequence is TGCGCCAGCAGCATCGGACAAGTTAATGAAAAACTGTTTTTT. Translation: CASSIGQVNEKLFF.

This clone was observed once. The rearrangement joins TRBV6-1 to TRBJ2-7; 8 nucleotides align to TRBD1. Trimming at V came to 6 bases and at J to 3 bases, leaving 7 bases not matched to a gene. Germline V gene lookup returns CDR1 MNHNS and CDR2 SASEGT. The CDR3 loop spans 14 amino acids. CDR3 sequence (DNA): TGTGCCAGCAGGCCGGGACAGGACTACTACGAGCAGTACTTC. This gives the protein CASRPGQDYYEQYF.

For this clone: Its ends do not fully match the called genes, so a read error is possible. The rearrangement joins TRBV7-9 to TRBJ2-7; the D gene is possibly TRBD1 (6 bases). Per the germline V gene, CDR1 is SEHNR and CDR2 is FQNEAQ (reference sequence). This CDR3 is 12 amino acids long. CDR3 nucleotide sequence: TGTTCCAGCAGCTTACAGGGCTACGAGCAGTACTTC. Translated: CSSSLQGYEQYF.

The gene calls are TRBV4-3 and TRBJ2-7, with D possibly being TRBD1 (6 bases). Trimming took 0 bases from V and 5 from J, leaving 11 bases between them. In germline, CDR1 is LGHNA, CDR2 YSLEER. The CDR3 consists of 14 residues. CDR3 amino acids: CASSQEGAHNEQYF. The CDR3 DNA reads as TGCGCCAGCAGCCAAGAGGGGGCTCATAACGAGCAGTACTTC.

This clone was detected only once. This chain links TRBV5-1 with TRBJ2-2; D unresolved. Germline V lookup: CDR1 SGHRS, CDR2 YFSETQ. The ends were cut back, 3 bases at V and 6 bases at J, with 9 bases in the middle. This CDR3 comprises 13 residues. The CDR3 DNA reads TGCGCCAGCAGCTGGCCCCTTTCCGGGGAGCTGTTTTTT. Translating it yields CASSWPLSGELFF.

The CDR3 is CASSVSGNRHNEQFF. Here the CDR3 DNA reads TGCGCCAGCAGTGTTAGCGGGAATCGACACAATGAGCAGTTCTTC. The chain carries TRBV10-2 and TRBJ2-1, with TRBD2 matching 8 bases. Germline V gives CDR1 WSHSY, CDR2 SAAADI. There are 15 residues in the CDR3. The ends lost 4 bases at V and 5 bases at J; junction bases unmatched: 7.

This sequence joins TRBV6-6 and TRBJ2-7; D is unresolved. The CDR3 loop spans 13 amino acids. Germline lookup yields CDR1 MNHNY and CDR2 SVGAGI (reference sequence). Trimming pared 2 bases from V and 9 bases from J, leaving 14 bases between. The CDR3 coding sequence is TGTGCCAGCAGTTACGGTGTAGTGGAGAGGCAGTACTTC. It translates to CASSYGVVERQYF.

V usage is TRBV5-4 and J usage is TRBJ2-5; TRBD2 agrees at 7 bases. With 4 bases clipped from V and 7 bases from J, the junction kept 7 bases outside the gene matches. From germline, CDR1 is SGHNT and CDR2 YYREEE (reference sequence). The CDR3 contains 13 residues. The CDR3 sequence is CASSPSGPGTQYF. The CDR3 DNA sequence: TGTGCCAGCAGCCCTAGCGGACCAGGGACCCAGTACTTC. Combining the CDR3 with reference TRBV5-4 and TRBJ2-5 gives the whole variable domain ETGVTQSPTHLIKTRGQQVTLRCSSQSGHNTVSWYQQALGQGPQFIFQYYREEENGRGNFPPRFSGLQFPNYSSELNVNALELDDSALYLCASSPSGPGTQYFGPGTRLLVL.